This entry features one T cell receptor beta chain sequence. This sample is part of a study of blood T cells in healthy people across ages. Germline lookup yields CDR1 LNHNV and CDR2 YYDKDF (reference sequence). The CDR3 has 14 residues. The germline V and J ends were trimmed by 0 bases and 13 bases, with 15 bases remaining between them. Primed by a sample-barcoded 5' primer and a J-beta primer mix, a second PCR proceeded for about 7 to 11 cycles. TCRdb reprocessed the 5' RACE reads via MiXCR and lists one record per CDR3 protein. Of some 900,000 distinct CDR3 sequences detected, approximately 49% appear once; the ten largest clones hold 13%.

The sequence came from a man in his thirties or forties in good health. The rearrangement joins TRBV15 to TRBJ2-2; D might be TRBD2 (6 bases). Sequenced sample: blood. The CDR3 region is CATSRDSRGAGLFF. CDR3 coding DNA: TGTGCCACCAGCAGAGATAGCCGCGGGGCTGGGCTGTTTTTT.